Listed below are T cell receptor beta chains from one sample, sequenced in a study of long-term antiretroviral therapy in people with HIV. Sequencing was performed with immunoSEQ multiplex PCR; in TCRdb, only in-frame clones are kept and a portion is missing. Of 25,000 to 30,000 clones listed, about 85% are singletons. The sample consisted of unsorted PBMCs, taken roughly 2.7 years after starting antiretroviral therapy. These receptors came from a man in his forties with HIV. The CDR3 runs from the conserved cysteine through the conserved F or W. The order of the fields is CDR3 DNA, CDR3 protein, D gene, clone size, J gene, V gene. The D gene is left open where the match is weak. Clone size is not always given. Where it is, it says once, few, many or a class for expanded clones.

cdr3_nt: TGTGCCACCAGCAGGGACTGGGTCGAGCAGTACTTC
cdr3_aa: CATSRDWVEQYF
d_call: -
clone_size: -
j_call: TRBJ2-7
v_call: TRBV15

cdr3_nt: TGTGCCAGCAGCCCGAGTAGGGGATCGCCCCCTGAGCAGTTCTTC
cdr3_aa: CASSPSRGSPPEQFF
d_call: -
clone_size: -
j_call: TRBJ2-1
v_call: TRBV13

cdr3_nt: TGCGCCAGCAGCTCAGACAGGGGGCGGGAGACCCAGTACTTC
cdr3_aa: CASSSDRGRETQYF
d_call: TRBD1
clone_size: -
j_call: TRBJ2-5
v_call: TRBV5-1

cdr3_nt: TGTGCCAGCAGCTCCACGGGAGGGCCTTGGGATGAGCAGTTCTTC
cdr3_aa: CASSSTGGPWDEQFF
d_call: TRBD2
clone_size: -
j_call: TRBJ2-1
v_call: TRBV9

cdr3_nt: TGTGCCAGCAGCCTTGACAGGGGAGATGAGCAGTTCTTC
cdr3_aa: CASSLDRGDEQFF
d_call: TRBD1
clone_size: few
j_call: TRBJ2-1
v_call: TRBV7-3

cdr3_nt: TGCGCCAGCAGTCAATCAGGAAAAGGTAATTCACCCCTCCACTTT
cdr3_aa: CASSQSGKGNSPLHF
d_call: -
clone_size: -
j_call: TRBJ1-6
v_call: TRBV23-1

cdr3_nt: TGCGCCAGGGTATCTAGCGGACCCTTCTACGAGCAGTACTTC
cdr3_aa: CARVSSGPFYEQYF
d_call: TRBD2
clone_size: -
j_call: TRBJ2-7
v_call: TRBV5-1

cdr3_nt: TGTGCCAGCAGCTTAGATACCATCACAGAGACCCAGTACTTC
cdr3_aa: CASSLDTITETQYF
d_call: -
clone_size: few
j_call: TRBJ2-5
v_call: TRBV11-2

cdr3_nt: TGTGCCAGCATCGTGGGGAACACTGAAGCTTTCTTT
cdr3_aa: CASIVGNTEAFF
d_call: -
clone_size: -
j_call: TRBJ1-1
v_call: TRBV28

cdr3_nt: TGTGCCAGCAGCCCCCCTACTGGTGGGGGGCCAGACATTCAGTACTTC
cdr3_aa: CASSPPTGGGPDIQYF
d_call: -
clone_size: -
j_call: TRBJ2-4
v_call: TRBV7-9

cdr3_nt: TGTGCCAGCAGCTTACGGGGGGACGGCACAGATACGCAGTATTTT
cdr3_aa: CASSLRGDGTDTQYF
d_call: TRBD2
clone_size: -
j_call: TRBJ2-3
v_call: TRBV11-2

cdr3_nt: TGTGCCAGCAGCTTCGACGGGAGTAGGGCCTACGAGCAGTACTTC
cdr3_aa: CASSFDGSRAYEQYF
d_call: -
clone_size: -
j_call: TRBJ2-7
v_call: TRBV5-8

cdr3_nt: TGTGCCACTAGCGGGAGTATTAATGAAAAACTGTTTTTT
cdr3_aa: CATSGSINEKLFF
d_call: -
clone_size: -
j_call: TRBJ1-4
v_call: TRBV2

cdr3_nt: TGTGCCAGCAGCTTAAAGGTCGGGGAGGCCTATGGCTACACCTTC
cdr3_aa: CASSLKVGEAYGYTF
d_call: -
clone_size: -
j_call: TRBJ1-2
v_call: TRBV7-8

cdr3_nt: TGTGCCATCAGCGACGGACAGGGGGGCTATGGCTACACCTTC
cdr3_aa: CAISDGQGGYGYTF
d_call: TRBD1
clone_size: once
j_call: TRBJ1-2
v_call: TRBV10-3

cdr3_nt: TGTGCCAGCAGACCTGGTCCGGGGCATGGTGAAAAACTGTTTTTT
cdr3_aa: CASRPGPGHGEKLFF
d_call: -
clone_size: once
j_call: TRBJ1-4
v_call: TRBV27

cdr3_nt: TGTGCCAGCAGAACAGGGCACCCCCAAGAGACCCAGTACTTC
cdr3_aa: CASRTGHPQETQYF
d_call: -
clone_size: -
j_call: TRBJ2-5
v_call: TRBV7-9

cdr3_nt: TGTGCCAGCAGCCGGGGGCAGGACTACGAGCAGTACTTC
cdr3_aa: CASSRGQDYEQYF
d_call: -
clone_size: -
j_call: TRBJ2-7
v_call: TRBV2

cdr3_nt: TGTGCCAGCAGTGGCGGGGGAGATACGCAGTATTTT
cdr3_aa: CASSGGGDTQYF
d_call: TRBD2
clone_size: -
j_call: TRBJ2-3
v_call: TRBV7-6

cdr3_nt: TGCGCCAGCAGCCGGGGACTAGCGGGGGTCGACCAAGAGACCCAGTACTTC
cdr3_aa: CASSRGLAGVDQETQYF
d_call: TRBD2
clone_size: -
j_call: TRBJ2-5
v_call: TRBV5-1

cdr3_nt: TGTGCCAGCGACGGGGGGAGCCTCGGGGAGACCCAGTACTTC
cdr3_aa: CASDGGSLGETQYF
d_call: TRBD2
clone_size: -
j_call: TRBJ2-5
v_call: TRBV28

cdr3_nt: TGCGCCAGCAGCCAAGAGCCCTCCCTAGCCCGCTTAATACACACAGATACGCAGTATTTT
cdr3_aa: CASSQEPSLARLIHTDTQYF
d_call: -
clone_size: -
j_call: TRBJ2-3
v_call: TRBV4-1

cdr3_nt: TGTGCCAGCAGCCCCGACAGGGGGCATGAGACCCAGTACTTC
cdr3_aa: CASSPDRGHETQYF
d_call: TRBD1
clone_size: -
j_call: TRBJ2-5
v_call: TRBV7-7

cdr3_nt: TGTGCCAGCAGCATCCTGGCGGGAGGGGACACTGAAGCTTTCTTT
cdr3_aa: CASSILAGGDTEAFF
d_call: -
clone_size: once
j_call: TRBJ1-1
v_call: TRBV7-8

cdr3_nt: TGCGCCAGCAGCCAAGAGGCCAACCTTCCCTCTGATGGCTACACCTTC
cdr3_aa: CASSQEANLPSDGYTF
d_call: -
clone_size: -
j_call: TRBJ1-2
v_call: TRBV4-1

cdr3_nt: TGTGCCAGCAGCTTCAAGCGGGAGGGCCCCGAGCAGTACTTC
cdr3_aa: CASSFKREGPEQYF
d_call: TRBD2
clone_size: -
j_call: TRBJ2-7
v_call: TRBV7-2